The clone carrying this TCR beta chain was recorded at least ten times. Using 10 ml of fresh peripheral blood, PBMCs were prepared. This entry comes from a study of T cells in Graves' hyperthyroidism and ophthalmopathy. RNA transcripts yielded amplified TCR beta CDR3 regions. The primer set for the first-round RT-PCR of the TCR CDR3 was HTBI. From the multiplex PCR reads, TCRdb called clonotypes with MiXCR, one entry per CDR3 protein. In the table there are under 650,000 distinct CDR3 sequences, 15% to 20% of which are singletons. The length of the CDR3 is 16 residues. V dropped 0 bases and J dropped 0 bases, with 11 bases sitting between them. Looked up from germline, CDR1 is SGHVS and CDR2 is FQNEAQ.

This sequence originates from a woman in her 30s with Graves' hyperthyroidism. The source material was blood. The V call is TRBV7-8, the J call TRBJ2-5; D ambiguous. CDR3 sequence: CASSLALVADQETQYF. CDR3 sequence (DNA): TGTGCCAGCAGCTTAGCGTTGGTCGCGGACCAAGAGACCCAGTACTTC. Drawing the rest from reference TRBV7-8 and TRBJ2-5, the complete variable domain is GAGVSQSPRYKVAKRGQDVALRCDPISGHVSLFWYQQALGQGPEFLTYFQNEAQLDKSGLPSDRFFAERPEGSVSTLKIQRTQQEDSAVYLCASSLALVADQETQYFGPGTRLLVL.